Here is one T cell receptor beta chain with its context. The antigen is unknown. This specimen comes from a study of cytomegalovirus exposure and HLA in healthy donors. Only in-frame clones appear in the TCRdb table, and some are missing; sequencing was by immunoSEQ multiplex PCR. The table has around 190,000 clones, around 88% seen once; the top ten hold about 1.5%. V was clipped by 2 bases and J by 5 bases, with 7 bases between them. CDR1 is MNHEY and CDR2 is SMNVEV in the germline V gene (reference sequence). The CDR3 sequence is 12 residues long. Study results and limitations: It was reported that the classifier diagnosed cytomegalovirus status with high specificity and sensitivity in both the original and validation cohorts. The study flagged some 180 TCR beta chains as cytomegalovirus-associated.

The material sequenced was PBMCs. The receptor was isolated from a young woman in good health and CMV-seronegative. V usage is TRBV27 and J usage is TRBJ2-7; D is uncertain. As DNA, the CDR3 is TGTGCCAGCAGTTTAGGTAGCCACGAGCAGTACTTC. Protein: CASSLGSHEQYF.